This TCR beta chain derives from a study of blood T cell repertoires in COVID-19. Study-wide context: Donors in the United States, Italy and Spain gave samples during acute or convalescent COVID-19.

Only in-frame clones appear in the TCRdb table, and some are missing; sequencing was by immunoSEQ multiplex PCR. The sample consists of over 100,000 clones, about nine tenths of them appearing once. The CDR3 extends over 21 amino acids. This receptor was obtained from a man aged 35-49 years with acute or convalescent COVID-19. The V and J genes are TRBV21-1 and TRBJ1-2; the listed D gene, TRBD1, was not tested against the DNA. TRBV21-1 is a recognized pseudogene. Sequenced sample: peripheral blood. The CDR3 reads CASSKVRATGPLPPTNYGYTF. The CDR3 DNA follows: TGTGCCAGCAGCAAAGTAAGGGCTACAGGCCCCTTACCCCCAACTAACTATGGCTACACCTTC.